These 32 T cell receptor beta chains were sequenced from one sample in a study of OX40 agonist ivuxolimab in advanced cancers. Library creation used the immunoSEQ multiplex PCR assay. TCRdb obtained this table from immuneACCESS and retained in-frame rearrangements with V and J assigned. These tables miss some clones; where compared with another copy, unresolved V genes account for less than half of the shortfall, and the remainder is unexplained. The sample table records tens of thousands of clones; around 87% of these occur just once. The leading ten clones occupy about 0.94% of the sample. The source was CD4+ or CD8+ T cells sorted from blood, collected in a trial of the OX40 agonist ivuxolimab. Receptor source: an adult with an advanced solid tumor such as melanoma, head and neck, liver or kidney cancer.

The sample holds one count of this clone. V usage is TRBV6-1 and J usage is TRBJ1-5, with TRBD1 as a possible D gene (5 bases). V was cut by 2 bases and J by 7 bases, with 15 bases left in between. Germline CDR1 is MNHNS and CDR2 is SASEGT. The CDR3 is 15 residues long. CDR3 coding DNA: TGTGCCAGCAGTGAACGACAGCTAATCATGCAGCCCCAGCATTTT. Its protein is CASSERQLIMQPQHF.

The chain has TRBV5-1 and TRBJ2-2, with D tentatively TRBD1 (6 bases). The V gene lost 5 bases and the J gene lost 1 base, with 12 bases spanning the gap. Germline V gives CDR1 SGHRS, CDR2 YFSETQ. The CDR3 is made up of 15 amino acids. This CDR3 is CASRQLTGNTGELFF. The CDR3 DNA is TGCGCCAGCAGACAACTGACAGGGAACACCGGGGAGCTGTTTTTT.

The CDR3 spells CASSVSSSYEQYF. CDR3 bases: TGTGCCAGCAGTGTGTCTTCCTCCTACGAGCAGTACTTC. The gene calls are TRBV6-5 and TRBJ2-7; no clear D gene. Germline V gene lookup returns CDR1 MNHEY and CDR2 SVGAGI. CDR3 length: 13 residues. Trimming pared 5 bases from V and 0 bases from J, leaving 8 bases between.

The DNA for the CDR3 is TGTGCCAGCAGCCAGGGACAGGAACTGTTTTTT. This encodes CASSQGQELFF. The V gene is TRBV11-3, the J gene TRBJ1-4, with 8 positions matching TRBD1. The CDR3 has 11 amino acids. In germline, CDR1 is SGHNT, CDR2 YENEEA. The V segment lost 5 bases and the J segment 12 bases; nucleotides outside the gene matches: 2.

This rearrangement joins TRBV10-2 to TRBJ2-7; 11 bases map to TRBD2. The CDR3 runs 19 residues. V trimming: 0 bases; J trimming: 5 bases; junction bases outside the gene matches: 15. The germline V gene has CDR1 WSHSY and CDR2 SAAADI. The CDR3 DNA reads as TGCGCCAGCAGTGAGTCTAGGGGGACCACTAGCGGGAGAATAAACGAGCAGTACTTC. This translates into CASSESRGTTSGRINEQYF.

The chain joins TRBV6-1 to TRBJ2-7; D possibly matches TRBD1 or TRBD2 (5 bases each). Trimming took off 4 bases at V and 2 bases at J, with 9 bases between the two ends. Germline V gene lookup returns CDR1 MNHNS and CDR2 SASEGT. The CDR3 totals 13 residues. The CDR3 loop is CASSGGPAYEQYF. The CDR3 DNA sequence: TGTGCCAGCAGTGGGGGACCCGCCTACGAGCAGTACTTC.

This clone was observed a single time. The chain combines TRBV19 with TRBJ1-1; a weak D match, TRBD1 (6 bases). Germline-derived CDR1 and CDR2 are LNHDA and SQIVND (reference sequence). The CDR3 is made up of 12 amino acids. V lost 11 bases to trimming and J lost 5 bases, with 15 bases between them. As DNA, the CDR3 is TGTGCCTCCGAGGGGGGTGGGACTGAAGCTTTCTTT. It yields the protein CASEGGGTEAFF.

This clone was counted a few times. The chain uses TRBV6-6 and TRBJ2-1; TRBD2 aligns across 8 bases. The CDR3 sequence is 15 residues long. CDR1 and CDR2 (germline): MNHNY, SVGAGI (reference sequence). The V segment lost 6 bases and the J segment 7 bases; nucleotides outside the gene matches: 11. Here the CDR3 reads CASSRTSRRDNEQFF. The CDR3 DNA reads as TGTGCCAGCAGCCGGACTAGCCGGAGGGATAATGAGCAGTTCTTC.

Concerning this clone itself: The same CDR3 arises from other DNA sequences in this sample as well. This rearrangement joins TRBV5-1 to TRBJ2-2, with D perhaps matching TRBD2 (5 bases). V lost 4 bases, J lost 0 bases, and 10 bases lay in between. Germline loops: CDR1 SGHRS, CDR2 YFSETQ. The CDR3 extends over 15 amino acids. The CDR3 DNA follows: TGCGCCAGCAGCCCCGGGGATCCGAACACCGGGGAGCTGTTTTTT. Amino acid sequence: CASSPGDPNTGELFF. The full variable domain, in which reference TRBV5-1 and TRBJ2-2 provide the parts outside the CDR3, is KAGVTQTPRYLIKTRGQQVTLSCSPISGHRSVSWYQQTPGQGLQFLFEYFSETQRNKGNFPGRFSGRQFSNSRSEMNVSTLELGDSALYLCASSPGDPNTGELFFGEGSRLTVL.

This chain connects TRBV2 to TRBJ2-7, with no clear D. The CDR3 has 12 amino acids. The germline gives CDR1 SNHLY, CDR2 FYNNEI. Trimming pared 8 bases from V and 5 bases from J, leaving 13 bases between. CDR3 in DNA: TGTGCCAGCGACCCGGGTACCAACGAGCAGTACTTC. It yields the protein CASDPGTNEQYF.

This chain links TRBV18 with TRBJ1-2; D ambiguous. Germline lookup yields CDR1 KGHSH and CDR2 LQKENI. The V and J ends lost 0 bases and 2 bases respectively, with 10 bases between them. CDR3 length: 15 amino acids. The CDR3 DNA follows: TGTGCCAGCTCACCACCGGGTTCCCAGAACTATGGCTACACCTTC. Its protein product is CASSPPGSQNYGYTF.

The DNA for the CDR3 is TGTGCCAGTAGGGGACAGGGGGCTATGGATTCACCCCTCCACTTT. Translated, it gives CASRGQGAMDSPLHF. The chain carries TRBV19 and TRBJ1-6; the match to TRBD1 covers 12 bases. J was trimmed by 8 bases and V by 6 bases; bases with no gene match: 5. CDR3 length: 15 residues. CDR1 and CDR2 (germline): LNHDA, SQIVND (reference sequence).

The V call is TRBV19, the J call TRBJ2-7, with D tentatively TRBD2 (6 bases). Trimming removed 3 bases at V and 2 bases at J, with 14 bases between. The length of the CDR3 is 15 residues. CDR1 LNHDA and CDR2 SQIVND come from the germline V gene (reference sequence). The CDR3 loop reads CASSIAGTSTYEQYF. The DNA of the CDR3 is TGTGCCAGTAGTATCGCCGGGACTTCAACCTACGAGCAGTACTTC.

A note on this clone: This sample includes further DNA sequences coding for the same CDR3. The rearrangement joins TRBV7-2 to TRBJ2-5; no clear D. Trimming took 0 bases from V and 4 from J, leaving 3 bases between them. This CDR3 has 12 amino acids. Germline CDR1 and CDR2: SGHTA and FQGNSA. DNA of the CDR3: TGTGCCAGCAGCTTAGCGCGAGAGACCCAGTACTTC. Translated, it gives CASSLARETQYF.

The V gene is TRBV7-9, the J gene TRBJ1-3; possibly TRBD1 for D (5 bases). Trimming removed 5 bases from V and 4 bases from J, with 9 bases in between. Germline loops: CDR1 SEHNR, CDR2 FQNEAQ (reference sequence). The CDR3 sequence is 13 residues long. CDR3 sequence (DNA): TGTGCCAGCAGCGCCCGACAGGGAAACACCATATATTTT. Translated: CASSARQGNTIYF. The full variable domain, completed using reference TRBV7-9 and TRBJ1-3, is DTGVSQNPRHKITKRGQNVTFRCDPISEHNRLYWYRQTLGQGPEFLTYFQNEAQLEKSRLLSDRFSAERPKGSFSTLEIQRTEQGDSAMYLCASSARQGNTIYFGEGSWLTVV.

The table lists this clone with a count of one. J is TRBJ1-2 and V is TRBV7-2; D is undetermined. Germline V gene lookup returns CDR1 SGHTA and CDR2 FQGNSA. The CDR3 covers 15 residues. V lost 1 base to trimming and J lost 4 bases, with 13 bases between them. The CDR3 is CASSLGQVPGYGYTF. As DNA, the CDR3 is TGTGCCAGCAGCTTAGGGCAGGTGCCAGGCTATGGCTACACCTTC.

Regarding this clone: The junction departs from the called germline gene at one end, perhaps through a read error. V gene TRBV28 combines with J gene TRBJ1-1; TRBD1 aligns across 8 bases. This CDR3 spans 16 amino acids. The germline gives CDR1 MDHEN, CDR2 SYDVKM. In DNA form, the CDR3 reads TGTGCCAGCAGGTTATTACCAGGGGGCGCGGACACTGAAGCTTTCTTT. It codes for CASRLLPGGADTEAFF.

The J gene is TRBJ2-1, the V gene TRBV18, with a tentative D call TRBD1 (7 bases). From germline, CDR1 is KGHSH and CDR2 LQKENI. Trimming took off 3 bases at V and 5 bases at J, with 17 bases between the two ends. The CDR3 covers 16 residues. The CDR3 DNA sequence: TGTGCCAGCTCACCTACGACAGGGAGGCGGGACAATGAGCAGTTCTTC. Amino acid sequence: CASSPTTGRRDNEQFF. Variable domain in full (rest from reference TRBV18 and TRBJ2-1): NAGVMQNPRHLVRRRGQEARLRCSPMKGHSHVYWYRQLPEEGLKFMVYLQKENIIDESGMPKERFSAEFPKEGPSILRIQQVVRGDSAAYFCASSPTTGRRDNEQFFGPGTRLTVL.

This clone was seen once. The V gene is TRBV14, the J gene TRBJ1-5; D not certain. CDR3 size: 14 residues. From germline, CDR1 is SGHDN and CDR2 FVKESK. The V gene lost 3 bases and the J gene lost 4 bases, with 10 bases spanning the gap. In nucleotides, the CDR3 is TGTGCCAGCAGCCAGGGCATGGGGAATCAGCCCCAGCATTTT. It translates to CASSQGMGNQPQHF.

This chain joins TRBV19 and TRBJ1-1; no definite D call. V lost 7 bases and J 2 bases, leaving 14 bases between the germline ends. The CDR3 sequence is 14 residues long. Germline V gene data show CDR1 as LNHDA and CDR2 as SQIVND (reference sequence). In DNA, the CDR3 is TGTGCCAGTACCAAGCCCGGGAGCAACACTGAAGCTTTCTTT. This sequence encodes CASTKPGSNTEAFF.

The chain has TRBV6-6 and TRBJ1-5, with D perhaps matching TRBD1 (5 bases). The CDR3 is made up of 14 amino acids. The germline CDR1 and CDR2 sequences are MNHNY and SVGAGI (reference sequence). Trimming stripped 5 bases from V and 5 bases from J, with 13 bases between. The CDR3 here is CASSKQGMDQPQHF. CDR3 DNA sequence: TGTGCCAGCAGTAAGCAGGGAATGGATCAGCCCCAGCATTTT.

This rearrangement joins TRBV18 to TRBJ2-1; 7 bases are a match to TRBD2. The CDR3 is made up of 18 amino acids. In germline, CDR1 is KGHSH, CDR2 LQKENI. Unmatched junction bases numbered 8, after V lost 0 bases and J lost 0 bases. The CDR3 sequence: CASSPPVSTSISYNEQFF. In nucleotides, the CDR3 is TGTGCCAGCTCACCACCGGTCTCGACTAGCATCTCCTACAATGAGCAGTTCTTC.

This chain joins TRBV20-1 and TRBJ2-1; D gene uncertain. The germline gives CDR1 DFQATT, CDR2 SNEGSKA (reference sequence). This CDR3 is built from 10 residues. The CDR3 nucleotides are TGCAGCGTTAGCAACGATGAGCAGTTCTTC. Translation gives CSVSNDEQFF.

The chain combines TRBV7-2 with TRBJ2-3; 8 bases align to TRBD2. The germline V gene has CDR1 SGHTA and CDR2 FQGNSA. The CDR3 covers 14 residues. Unmatched junction bases numbered 8, after V lost 6 bases and J lost 6 bases. CDR3 region: CASRSLGGADTQYF. In DNA, the CDR3 is TGTGCCAGCAGGAGCCTCGGGGGGGCGGATACGCAGTATTTT.

The genes are TRBV5-4 and TRBJ1-1, with no clear D. Trimming cost V 1 base and J 5 bases, with 12 bases left between them. This CDR3 contains 14 residues. CDR1 and CDR2 (germline): SGHNT, YYREEE (reference sequence). The CDR3: CASSLSGTRTEAFF. The CDR3 DNA is TGTGCCAGCAGCTTGTCAGGCACAAGGACTGAAGCTTTCTTT. Together with reference TRBV5-4 and TRBJ1-1, the CDR3 gives the full variable domain: ETGVTQSPTHLIKTRGQQVTLRCSSQSGHNTVSWYQQALGQGPQFIFQYYREEENGRGNFPPRFSGLQFPNYSSELNVNALELDDSALYLCASSLSGTRTEAFFGQGTRLTVV.

The J gene is TRBJ1-4, the V gene TRBV19; D possibly corresponds to TRBD1 (5 bases). CDR1 and CDR2 from the germline V gene are LNHDA and SQIVND (reference sequence). The CDR3 totals 16 residues. Between the trimmed V and J ends, which lost 3 bases and 8 bases, there was a span of 19 bases. CDR3 nucleotide sequence: TGTGCCAGTAGTATCTACCCGGGGCTTCGGCGGGAAAAACTGTTTTTT. Translation gives CASSIYPGLRREKLFF.

V usage is TRBV30 and J usage is TRBJ2-7, with D hard to call. Germline CDR1 reads GTSNPN; CDR2 reads SVGIG (reference sequence). Trimming removed 1 base from V and 2 bases from J, with 9 bases in between. The CDR3 has 13 amino acids. CDR3 DNA sequence: TGTGCCTGGAGTGCCCATGGGCCCTACGAGCAGTACTTC. It encodes CAWSAHGPYEQYF.

The J gene is TRBJ1-2, the V gene TRBV7-2, with 7 bases fitting TRBD1. This CDR3 spans 15 amino acids. The ends lost 5 bases at V and 1 base at J; junction bases unmatched: 7. Germline assignment: CDR1 SGHTA and CDR2 FQGNSA. CDR3 amino acids: CASSPRAGGNYGYTF. The CDR3, as DNA: TGTGCCAGCAGCCCCCGGGCAGGGGGTAACTATGGCTACACCTTC.

The rearrangement uses TRBV5-1 and TRBJ2-7; possibly TRBD1 for D (7 bases). The V gene's germline CDR1 is SGHRS and CDR2 YFSETQ. The CDR3 has 15 residues. Deletions cut 3 bases from V and 6 bases from J, with 19 bases between. CDR3 loop: CASSSPASGGSEQYF. CDR3 sequence (DNA): TGCGCCAGCAGCTCCCCGGCCTCAGGGGGGTCCGAGCAGTACTTC.

The chain joins TRBV9 to TRBJ2-1; 8 bases are a match to TRBD2. Germline V gene lookup returns CDR1 SGDLS and CDR2 YYNGEE. The V segment lost 4 bases and the J segment 6 bases; nucleotides outside the gene matches: 9. The CDR3 length is 15 residues. Here the CDR3 DNA reads TGTGCCAGCAGCCCCCCGGGACTAGTCTCCAATGAGCAGTTCTTC. It specifies CASSPPGLVSNEQFF.

The V and J genes are TRBV7-3 and TRBJ2-1; 15 nucleotides align to TRBD2. This CDR3 spans 16 amino acids. V trimming: 4 bases; J trimming: 5 bases; junction bases outside the gene matches: 3. CDR1 SGHTA and CDR2 FQGTGA come from the germline V gene. CDR3 coding DNA: TGTGCCAGCAGCTCTGGACTAGCGGGGGGGAACAATGAGCAGTTCTTC. It translates to CASSSGLAGGNNEQFF.

The CDR3 bases are TGCAGCGCCCGGGACACTCACGAGCAGTACTTC. This encodes CSARDTHEQYF. The V and J genes are TRBV29-1 and TRBJ2-7; D may be TRBD1 (6 bases). Deletions cut 7 bases from V and 5 bases from J, with 12 bases between. CDR1 is SQVTM, CDR2 ANQGSEA, per germline. This CDR3 contains 11 residues.